Listed below are T cell receptor beta chains from one sample, sequenced in a study of cytomegalovirus exposure and HLA in healthy donors. Sequencing used immunoSEQ multiplex PCR; TCRdb keeps in-frame clones, though not all of them. This table has about 120,000 clones, around 72% appearing once. Source material: PBMCs. These receptors originate from a man aged 25-40 years in good health and CMV-seronegative. CDR3s include the opening cysteine and the closing phenylalanine or tryptophan. A D gene is named only where the DNA matches it firmly. Clone size is shown for a subset of rows, as once, few, many or a class of expanded clone.

V gene	J gene	D gene	clone size	CDR3 protein	CDR3 DNA
TRBV9	TRBJ2-7	.	.	CASSVGVPIGGEQYF	TGTGCCAGCAGCGTTGGGGTCCCTATAGGAGGCGAGCAGTACTTC
TRBV6-5	TRBJ1-1	TRBD1	.	CASSYSSGGTEAFF	TGTGCCAGCAGTTACTCGTCAGGGGGCACTGAAGCTTTCTTT
TRBV5-1	TRBJ2-5	TRBD1	few	CASSPGPTGGEETQYF	TGCGCCAGCAGCCCCGGGCCGACAGGGGGAGAGGAGACCCAGTACTTC
TRBV5-5	TRBJ1-1	TRBD1	once	CASSLQGVTEAFF	TGTGCCAGCAGCTTACAGGGGGTCACTGAAGCTTTCTTT
TRBV5-1	TRBJ1-2	.	once	CASSWSRDGGNGYTF	TGCGCCAGCTCATGGAGCCGGGACGGGGGAAATGGCTACACCTTC
TRBV27	TRBJ2-7	.	few	CASSQTSIYYEQYF	TGTGCCAGCAGCCAAACCTCTATATACTACGAGCAGTACTTC
TRBV11-3	TRBJ1-3	.	.	CASSLGSGSGNTIYF	TGTGCCAGCAGCTTAGGCAGCGGCTCTGGAAACACCATATATTTT
TRBV11-2	TRBJ2-3	TRBD2	few	CASSSRGLAGDMTQYF	TGTGCCAGCAGCTCCAGGGGACTAGCGGGGGATATGACGCAGTATTTT
TRBV5-6	TRBJ2-7	.	.	CASSLPGDTYEQYF	TGTGCCAGCAGCTTGCCTGGGGACACCTACGAGCAGTACTTC
TRBV5-4	TRBJ1-4	.	few	CASSLEQGGDNEKLFF	TGTGCCAGCAGCTTGGAACAGGGAGGGGATAATGAAAAACTGTTTTTT
TRBV27	TRBJ2-7	.	few	CASSPSTGESSYEQYF	TGTGCCAGCAGTCCTTCGACAGGAGAGAGCTCCTACGAGCAGTACTTC
TRBV5-1	TRBJ2-5	TRBD1	.	CASSALGQGQETQYF	TGCGCCAGCAGCGCCTTGGGACAGGGGCAAGAGACCCAGTACTTC
TRBV4-1	TRBJ1-2	.	.	CASSQDIVWGGSDYGYTF	TGCGCCAGCAGCCAAGATATCGTATGGGGGGGCAGCGACTATGGCTACACCTTC
TRBV5-4	TRBJ2-7	TRBD1	.	CASSAGQGALYEQYF	TGTGCCAGCAGCGCCGGACAGGGGGCTTTATACGAGCAGTACTTC
TRBV19	TRBJ1-1	TRBD1	once	CASSTIGTGDTEAFF	TGTGCCAGTAGTACTATCGGGACAGGGGACACTGAAGCTTTCTTT
TRBV6-1	TRBJ2-5	TRBD2	.	CATSWRGGTETQYF	TGTGCCACATCCTGGCGGGGGGGAACAGAGACCCAGTACTTC
TRBV5-1	TRBJ1-2	TRBD1	.	CASSLAPGQGANGSGYTF	TGCGCCAGCAGCTTGGCTCCGGGACAGGGGGCCAACGGGAGTGGCTACACCTTC
TRBV2	TRBJ2-2	TRBD2	.	CASGIGSGGGTGELFF	TGTGCCAGCGGTATCGGTAGCGGGGGTGGCACCGGGGAGCTGTTTTTT
TRBV7-8	TRBJ2-7	.	once	CASRVQGTDEQYF	TGTGCCAGCAGAGTACAGGGGACTGACGAGCAGTACTTC
TRBV10-3	TRBJ2-6	.	once	CAISEPGLAGANVLTF	TGTGCCATCAGTGAACCAGGGCTGGCTGGGGCCAACGTCCTGACTTTC
TRBV6-1	TRBJ2-3	.	.	CASSEGAGGTDTQYF	TGTGCCAGCAGTGAAGGTGCCGGGGGCACAGATACGCAGTATTTT
TRBV28	TRBJ2-7	TRBD1	.	CASRGQGHSYEQYF	TGTGCCAGCAGAGGACAGGGGCACTCCTACGAGCAGTACTTC
TRBV19	TRBJ1-2	.	few	CASSIYSGQLNYGYTF	TGTGCCAGTAGTATCTACTCAGGACAGCTTAACTATGGCTACACCTTC
TRBV28	TRBJ2-7	.	.	CASSYIGGKSYEQYF	TGTGCCAGCTCCTATATCGGAGGCAAATCCTACGAGCAGTACTTC
TRBV14	TRBJ1-1	.	many	CASSQGFQGYTEAFF	TGTGCCAGCAGCCAGGGTTTCCAGGGTTATACTGAAGCTTTCTTT
TRBV5-4	TRBJ2-7	.	.	CASSWDSSYEQYF	TGTGCCAGCAGCTGGGACTCCTCCTACGAGCAGTACTTC
TRBV4-1	TRBJ2-1	.	.	CASSQEPGMDEQFF	TGCGCCAGCAGCCAAGAACCCGGGATGGATGAGCAGTTCTTC
TRBV5-1	TRBJ1-6	TRBD1	few	CASSFEGTGVSPLHF	TGCGCCAGCAGCTTTGAAGGGACAGGGGTGTCACCCCTCCACTTT
TRBV27	TRBJ2-3	TRBD2	.	CASSLSGSGADNTDTQYF	TGTGCCAGCAGTTTATCCGGTAGCGGGGCCGACAACACAGATACGCAGTATTTT
TRBV6-5	TRBJ2-1	.	.	CASSYQAGTLYNEQFF	TGTGCCAGCAGTTACCAGGCGGGAACACTCTACAATGAGCAGTTCTTC
TRBV5-1	TRBJ1-3	TRBD1	.	CASSLAPGTGGTGNTIYF	TGCGCCAGCAGCTTGGCCCCGGGAACAGGGGGCACTGGAAACACCATATATTTT
TRBV27	TRBJ1-2	.	.	CASSFRDGYGYTF	TGTGCCAGCAGTTTCCGGGATGGCTATGGCTACACCTTC
TRBV15	TRBJ1-2	.	few	CATSPRTTGKGYTF	TGTGCCACCAGCCCCCGAACTACAGGGAAGGGCTACACCTTC
TRBV11-3	TRBJ1-1	TRBD1	.	CASSPRQGNEAFF	TGTGCCAGCAGCCCCCGACAGGGAAATGAAGCTTTCTTT
TRBV18	TRBJ1-1	.	.	CASSPGYRGDTEAFF	TGTGCCAGCTCACCAGGGTATCGGGGGGACACTGAAGCTTTCTTT
TRBV6-5	TRBJ2-2	.	few	CASSSGNTGELFF	TGTGCCAGCAGTTCCGGGAACACCGGGGAGCTGTTTTTT
TRBV5-5	TRBJ2-1	TRBD2	.	CASSSQTSGYLVF	TGTGCCAGCAGCTCCCAGACTAGCGGGTATCTGGTCTTC
TRBV7-3	TRBJ1-5	.	.	CASIRKGSSNQPQHF	TGTGCCAGCATCCGGAAGGGGTCCAGCAATCAGCCCCAGCATTTT
TRBV7-9	TRBJ1-1	.	few	CSSSFNREAFF	TGTTCCAGCAGCTTCAACAGAGAAGCTTTCTTT
TRBV27	TRBJ2-7	TRBD1	.	CASSVRTGGYEQYF	TGTGCCAGCAGTGTTAGGACAGGGGGCTACGAGCAGTACTTC
TRBV6-5	TRBJ1-4	.	.	CASSQTTGRDEKLFF	TGTGCCAGCAGTCAGACGACGGGGAGGGATGAAAAACTGTTTTTT
TRBV6-1	TRBJ2-2	TRBD1	.	CASSEGTGAMELFF	TGTGCCAGCAGTGAAGGGACAGGGGCGATGGAGCTGTTTTTT
TRBV4-2	TRBJ1-2	.	.	CASSQEPTGVNYGYTF	TGTGCCAGCAGCCAAGAGCCGACAGGAGTTAACTATGGCTACACCTTC
TRBV15	TRBJ2-5	.	.	CATSPRWGVETQYF	TGTGCCACCAGCCCGAGGTGGGGGGTAGAGACCCAGTACTTC
TRBV27	TRBJ1-5	.	once	CASALWRNQPQHF	TGTGCCAGCGCTCTTTGGAGAAATCAGCCCCAGCATTTT
TRBV4-1	TRBJ2-5	.	.	CASSKGGSQYF	TGCGCCAGCAGCAAAGGAGGATCTCAGTACTTC
TRBV4-1	TRBJ1-2	.	.	CASSSLSRNYGYTF	TGCGCCAGCAGCTCACTTAGCCGTAACTATGGCTACACCTTC
TRBV4-2	TRBJ1-2	.	once	CASSPRGGNGYYGYTF	TGTGCCAGCAGCCCGCGAGGGGGAAACGGGTACTATGGCTACACCTTC
TRBV6-5	TRBJ1-6	.	.	CASTVTGYNSPLHF	TGTGCCAGCACTGTAACAGGCTATAATTCACCCCTCCACTTT
TRBV5-5	TRBJ1-5	.	.	CASSLEGEGPQHF	TGTGCCAGCAGCTTGGAGGGGGAGGGGCCCCAGCATTTT
TRBV5-4	TRBJ2-5	.	.	CASSLRTTAGETQYF	TGTGCCAGCAGCCTACGGACTACCGCCGGGGAGACCCAGTACTTC
TRBV5-4	TRBJ1-5	.	.	CASSTSGSQAQHF	TGTGCCAGCAGCACCTCTGGGTCACAGGCCCAGCATTTT
TRBV27	TRBJ2-2	.	.	CASSFRPEAGELFF	TGTGCCAGCAGTTTTCGCCCCGAGGCCGGGGAGCTGTTTTTT
TRBV7-3	TRBJ2-1	TRBD1	.	CASSLDRDNEQFF	TGTGCCAGCAGCTTGGACAGGGACAATGAGCAGTTCTTC
TRBV30	TRBJ1-2	.	few	CAWGQRNYGYTF	TGTGCCTGGGGACAGAGAAACTATGGCTACACCTTC